Listed here are 21 T cell receptor beta chains from one sample, sequenced in a study of cytomegalovirus exposure and HLA in healthy donors. Profiling relied on immunoSEQ multiplex PCR, and the TCRdb table lists in-frame clones only, not all of them. Among approximately 300,000 clones, roughly 88% were seen once, and the ten largest hold around 0.8%. Material for sequencing was PBMCs. The receptor source for this set is a woman aged 18-30 years in good health and CMV-seronegative.

The chain joins TRBV7-3 to TRBJ2-7; 7 bases are shared with TRBD1. Germline lookup yields CDR1 SGHTA and CDR2 FQGTGA. The V gene end was trimmed by 5 bases and the J gene end by 2 bases; junction bases not matched to a gene: 6. The CDR3 runs to 14 residues. As DNA, the CDR3 is TGTGCCAGCAGCCCCCGGACAGGCACCTACGAGCAGTACTTC. Translated, it gives CASSPRTGTYEQYF. Supplemented by reference TRBV7-3 and TRBJ2-7, the full variable domain reads GAGVSQTPSNKVTEKGKYVELRCDPISGHTALYWYRQSLGQGPEFLIYFQGTGAADDSGLPNDRFFAVRPEGSVSTLKIQRTERGDSAVYLCASSPRTGTYEQYFGPGTRLTVT.

The CDR3 DNA reads TGCAGTGCTAAGGGGGCCAATGAGCAGTTCTTC. It encodes CSAKGANEQFF. The rearrangement links TRBV20-1 to TRBJ2-1, with 7 bases aligning to TRBD1. CDR3 length: 11 residues. The ends lost 4 bases at V and 6 bases at J; junction bases unmatched: 0. Germline V lookup: CDR1 DFQATT, CDR2 SNEGSKA (reference sequence).

This chain joins TRBV25-1 and TRBJ2-5, with 8 bases lining up with TRBD2. Germline loops: CDR1 MGHDK, CDR2 SYGVNS. J lost 4 bases, V lost 4 bases, and 2 bases had no gene match. The CDR3 is made up of 13 amino acids. The CDR3, as DNA: TGTGCCAGCAGTGGGCTAGCGGGAGAGACCCAGTACTTC. This gives the protein CASSGLAGETQYF.

The gene calls are TRBV4-3 and TRBJ2-7; possible D gene TRBD1, 6 bases. Trimming left V 2 bases short and J 3 bases short, with 11 bases between. This CDR3 has 14 amino acids. Germline loops: CDR1 LGHNA, CDR2 YSLEER. Here the CDR3 reads CASSQTGHNYEQYF. In DNA, the CDR3 is TGCGCCAGCAGCCAAACGGGACACAACTACGAGCAGTACTTC.

CDR3 sequence reads: CASRDATGQGAYEQYF. CDR3 sequence (DNA): TGTGCCAGCAGGGATGCCACCGGACAGGGGGCCTACGAGCAGTACTTC. The chain employs TRBV2 and TRBJ2-7; TRBD1 matches at 10 bases. Germline V CDR1 and CDR2: SNHLY, FYNNEI. CDR3 length equals 16 residues. V was clipped by 6 bases and J by 2 bases; unmatched bases: 10.

The chain uses TRBV2 and TRBJ2-2; the match to TRBD1 covers 9 bases. The CDR3 sequence is 15 residues long. Germline CDR1 is SNHLY and CDR2 is FYNNEI. J was trimmed by 7 bases and V by 6 bases; bases with no gene match: 9. This CDR3 reads CASRDPGTGHGELFF. The CDR3 nucleotides read TGTGCCAGCAGAGATCCCGGGACAGGGCACGGGGAGCTGTTTTTT.

This CDR3 reads CAWSRDGYTF. The CDR3 DNA reads TGTGCCTGGTCCAGGGATGGCTACACCTTC. The rearrangement joins TRBV30 to TRBJ1-2, with D possibly being TRBD1 (5 bases). The V gene lost 5 bases and the J gene lost 6 bases, with 7 bases spanning the gap. CDR3 size: 10 residues. Germline values: CDR1 GTSNPN, CDR2 SVGIG (reference sequence).

This clone was detected once. The chain joins TRBV6-6 to TRBJ1-3, with D tentatively TRBD1 (6 bases). V dropped 8 bases and J dropped 0 bases, with 14 bases sitting between them. This CDR3 is 15 amino acids long. Germline V gives CDR1 MNHNY, CDR2 SVGAGI (reference sequence). The CDR3 reads CASGPNRDSGNTIYF. CDR3 DNA sequence: TGTGCCAGCGGGCCTAACAGGGACTCTGGAAACACCATATATTTT.

V and J are TRBV5-4 and TRBJ1-1; maybe TRBD1 (5 bases). Trimming left V 1 base short and J 5 bases short, with 15 bases between. This CDR3 comprises 15 residues. Germline CDR1 reads SGHNT; CDR2 reads YYREEE (reference sequence). CDR3 nucleotides: TGTGCCAGCAGCTTGTCGGGGGGTTTAGGGACTGAAGCTTTCTTT. It specifies CASSLSGGLGTEAFF.

This chain connects TRBV5-4 to TRBJ2-3, with 11 bases fitting TRBD2. Germline CDR1 SGHNT, CDR2 YYREEE (reference sequence). This CDR3 contains 15 residues. V was pared by 3 bases and J by 4 bases, with 4 bases of the junction left unmatched. The DNA for the CDR3 is TGTGCCAGCAGCTCTACTAGCGGGAGTGCAGATACGCAGTATTTT. Translating gives CASSSTSGSADTQYF.

The chain has TRBV6-5 and TRBJ2-1; D possibly corresponds to TRBD2 (5 bases). Germline-derived CDR1 and CDR2 are MNHEY and SVGAGI. The CDR3 covers 12 residues. Deletions cut 8 bases from V and 11 bases from J, with 16 bases between. The DNA for the CDR3 is TGTGCCAGCTCACGGGAATCCGGGAAGCAGTTCTTC. It encodes CASSRESGKQFF.

The chain couples TRBV5-4 to TRBJ1-1; D gene uncertain. Germline V gene lookup returns CDR1 SGHNT and CDR2 YYREEE (reference sequence). This CDR3 is 14 amino acids long. Trimming pared 0 bases from V and 8 bases from J, leaving 14 bases between. The CDR3 DNA sequence: TGTGCCAGCAGCTTGGCCGGCCGGGTAGTAGAAGCTTTCTTT. Translation: CASSLAGRVVEAFF.

The V and J genes are TRBV19 and TRBJ1-2; TRBD1 aligns across 7 bases. With V trimmed by 7 bases and J by 8 bases, 13 bases remained unmatched. The CDR3 totals 14 residues. Germline-derived CDR1 and CDR2 are LNHDA and SQIVND (reference sequence). CDR3 sequence reads: CASIRGQDRRGYTF. The CDR3, as DNA: TGTGCCAGTATCCGCGGACAGGACCGGCGAGGCTACACCTTC.

CDR3 sequence: CASSDPSSGTPSYNEQFF. The DNA for the CDR3 is TGTGCCAGCAGTGACCCGTCTAGCGGGACGCCCTCCTACAATGAGCAGTTCTTC. This chain joins TRBV2 and TRBJ2-1; 9 nucleotides align to TRBD2. V trimming: 3 bases; J trimming: 0 bases; junction bases outside the gene matches: 9. The germline gives CDR1 SNHLY, CDR2 FYNNEI. The CDR3 covers 18 residues.

This chain links TRBV5-1 with TRBJ2-7; 12 positions agree with TRBD2. The V and J ends lost 0 bases and 1 base, in that order; junction bases with no gene match: 5. The germline gives CDR1 SGHRS, CDR2 YFSETQ. CDR3 length: 17 amino acids. CDR3 coding DNA: TGCGCCAGCAGCTTGGGGGGACTAGCGGGCCTGTCCTACGAGCAGTACTTC. As protein: CASSLGGLAGLSYEQYF.

V is TRBV19 and J is TRBJ1-5, with 7 nucleotides matching TRBD1. CDR3 length: 17 amino acids. Germline CDR1 reads LNHDA; CDR2 reads SQIVND (reference sequence). J lost 2 bases, V lost 5 bases, and 12 bases had no gene match. The CDR3 DNA reads TGTGCCAGTAGTCCCCTGACAGGGAATAGCGGCAATCAGCCCCAGCATTTT. Protein sequence: CASSPLTGNSGNQPQHF.

The chain is built from TRBV28 and TRBJ1-2, with 7 bases identical to TRBD1. The ends lost 6 bases at V and 8 bases at J; junction bases unmatched: 12. The CDR3 length is 14 residues. Per germline, CDR1 MDHEN and CDR2 SYDVKM. CDR3 loop: CASSSGEGAGGYTF. CDR3 sequence (DNA): TGTGCCAGCAGCTCTGGTGAGGGGGCAGGCGGCTACACCTTC.

This sequence joins TRBV29-1 and TRBJ1-4; possible D gene TRBD1, 5 bases. V shed 4 bases and J shed 3 bases, with 18 bases lying between them. CDR3 size: 16 residues. Per germline, CDR1 SQVTM and CDR2 ANQGSEA. The CDR3, as DNA: TGCAGCGTTGCGGGAGGGGAGGGGACCTCTAATGAAAAACTGTTTTTT. This encodes CSVAGGEGTSNEKLFF. The full variable domain, in which reference TRBV29-1 and TRBJ1-4 provide the parts outside the CDR3, is SAVISQKPSRDICQRGTSLTIQCQVDSQVTMMFWYRQQPGQSLTLIATANQGSEATYESGFVIDKFPISRPNLTFSTLTVSNMSPEDSSIYLCSVAGGEGTSNEKLFFGSGTQLSVL.

This clone was seen just once. V gene TRBV27 combines with J gene TRBJ1-5; 8 positions match TRBD1. The V segment lost 3 bases and the J segment 6 bases; nucleotides outside the gene matches: 4. The CDR3 is 14 residues long. Germline values: CDR1 MNHEY, CDR2 SMNVEV (reference sequence). CDR3 DNA: TGTGCCAGCAGTTTGACAGGGGCAGGTCAGCCCCAGCATTTT. Its translation: CASSLTGAGQPQHF.

Comment on this clone: One end of the junction is discordant with germline, which a read error may explain. The rearrangement joins TRBV28 to TRBJ1-2; D is undetermined. Germline CDR1 reads MDHEN; CDR2 reads SYDVKM. The CDR3 loop spans 11 amino acids. CDR3 sequence: CASSLQEGPSF. The CDR3 DNA reads as TGTGCCAGCAGTTTACAAGAGGGTCCCTCCTTC.

V is TRBV27 and J is TRBJ1-1, with 7 bases aligning to TRBD1. With V trimmed by 1 base and J by 1 base, 12 bases remained unmatched. This CDR3 is 18 amino acids long. The germline gives CDR1 MNHEY, CDR2 SMNVEV (reference sequence). The CDR3 nucleotides are TGTGCCAGCAGTTTATTTCCGGGACAGACACTATCGAACACTGAAGCTTTCTTT. This encodes CASSLFPGQTLSNTEAFF.